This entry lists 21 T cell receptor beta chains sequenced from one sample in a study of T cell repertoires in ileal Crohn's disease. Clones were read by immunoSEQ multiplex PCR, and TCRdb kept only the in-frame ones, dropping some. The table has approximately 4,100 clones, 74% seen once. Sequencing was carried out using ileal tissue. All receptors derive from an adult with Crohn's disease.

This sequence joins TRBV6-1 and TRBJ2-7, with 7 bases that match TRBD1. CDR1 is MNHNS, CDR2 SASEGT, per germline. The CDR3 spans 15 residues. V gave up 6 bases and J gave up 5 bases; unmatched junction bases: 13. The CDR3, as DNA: TGTGCCAGCAGGGATCCACAGGGGAACGTCCACGAGCAGTACTTC. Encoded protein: CASRDPQGNVHEQYF.

CDR3 in DNA: TGTGCCAGCAATAAGGGGGCACTAACTGGGGCCAACGTCCTGACTTTC. This sequence encodes CASNKGALTGANVLTF. This chain uses TRBV28 with TRBJ2-6; TRBD1 aligns across 7 bases. Losses at the gene ends were 7 bases for V and 2 bases for J; bases not matched to a gene: 8. CDR1 and CDR2 (germline): MDHEN, SYDVKM. The length of the CDR3 is 16 residues.

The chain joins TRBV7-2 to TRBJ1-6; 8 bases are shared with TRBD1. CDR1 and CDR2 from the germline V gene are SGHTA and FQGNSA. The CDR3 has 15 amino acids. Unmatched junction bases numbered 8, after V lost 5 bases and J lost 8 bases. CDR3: CASSPGAGGYSPLHF. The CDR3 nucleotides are TGTGCCAGCAGCCCAGGGGCAGGGGGCTATTCACCCCTCCACTTT.

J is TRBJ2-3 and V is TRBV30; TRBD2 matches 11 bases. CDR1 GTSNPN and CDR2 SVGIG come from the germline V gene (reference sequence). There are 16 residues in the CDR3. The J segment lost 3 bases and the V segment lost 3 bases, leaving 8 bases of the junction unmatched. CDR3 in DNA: TGTGCCTGGAGCGTAAGACTAGCGGGAATTACAGATACGCAGTATTTT. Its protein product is CAWSVRLAGITDTQYF. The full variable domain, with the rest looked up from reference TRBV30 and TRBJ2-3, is SQTIHQWPATLVQPVGSPLSLECTVEGTSNPNLYWYRQAAGRGLQLLFYSVGIGQISSEVPQNLSASRPQDRQFILSSKKLLLSDSGFYLCAWSVRLAGITDTQYFGPGTRLTVL.

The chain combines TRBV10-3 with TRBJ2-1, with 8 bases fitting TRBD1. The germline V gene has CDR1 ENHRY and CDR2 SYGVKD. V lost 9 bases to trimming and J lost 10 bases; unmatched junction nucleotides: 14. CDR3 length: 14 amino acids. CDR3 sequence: CAMAWGQETGEQFF. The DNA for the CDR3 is TGTGCCATGGCGTGGGGACAGGAGACGGGGGAGCAGTTCTTC.

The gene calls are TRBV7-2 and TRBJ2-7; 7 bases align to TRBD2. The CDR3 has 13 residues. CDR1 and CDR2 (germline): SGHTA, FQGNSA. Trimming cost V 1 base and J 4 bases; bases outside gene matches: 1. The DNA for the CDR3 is TGTGCCAGCAGCTTAGAAGCGGGGTACGAGCAGTACTTC. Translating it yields CASSLEAGYEQYF.

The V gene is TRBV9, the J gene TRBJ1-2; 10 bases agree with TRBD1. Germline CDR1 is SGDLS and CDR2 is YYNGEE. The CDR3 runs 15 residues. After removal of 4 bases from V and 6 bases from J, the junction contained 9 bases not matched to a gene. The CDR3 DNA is TGTGCCAGCAGCCCACCGGGACAGGGGTGGCATGGCTACACCTTC. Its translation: CASSPPGQGWHGYTF.

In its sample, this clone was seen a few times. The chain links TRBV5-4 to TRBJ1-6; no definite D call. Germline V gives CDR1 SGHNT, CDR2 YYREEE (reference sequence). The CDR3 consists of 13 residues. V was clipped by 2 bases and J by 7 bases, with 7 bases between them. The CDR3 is CASSLDLNSPLHF. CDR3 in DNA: TGTGCCAGCAGCTTAGACTTGAATTCACCCCTCCACTTT.

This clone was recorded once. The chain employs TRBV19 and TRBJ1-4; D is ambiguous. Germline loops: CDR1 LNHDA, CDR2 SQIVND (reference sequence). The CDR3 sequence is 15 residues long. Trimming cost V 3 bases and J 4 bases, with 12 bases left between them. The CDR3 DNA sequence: TGTGCCAGTAGTATGGGTAGGCGGATTAATGAAAAACTGTTTTTT. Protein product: CASSMGRRINEKLFF.

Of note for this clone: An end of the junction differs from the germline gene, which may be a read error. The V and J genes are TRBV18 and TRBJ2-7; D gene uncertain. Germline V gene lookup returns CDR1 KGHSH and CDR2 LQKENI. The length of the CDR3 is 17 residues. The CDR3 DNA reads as TGTGCCAGCTCACCCCTTTTCCTAACCGGTGCGGCATACGGGCAGTACTTC. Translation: CASSPLFLTGAAYGQYF.

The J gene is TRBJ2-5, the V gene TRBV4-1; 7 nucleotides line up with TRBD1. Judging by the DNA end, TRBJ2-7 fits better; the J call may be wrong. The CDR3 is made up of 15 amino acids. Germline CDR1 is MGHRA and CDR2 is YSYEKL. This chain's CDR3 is CASSQAPDREYEQYF. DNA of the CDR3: TGCGCCAGCAGCCAAGCACCCGACAGGGAGTACGAGCAGTACTTC.

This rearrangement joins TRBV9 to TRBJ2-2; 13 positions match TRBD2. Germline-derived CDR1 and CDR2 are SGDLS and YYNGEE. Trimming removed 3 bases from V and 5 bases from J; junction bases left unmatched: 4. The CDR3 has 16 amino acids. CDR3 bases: TGTGCCAGCAGCGCACTAGCGGGGGGGGGTACCGGGGAGCTGTTTTTT. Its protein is CASSALAGGGTGELFF.

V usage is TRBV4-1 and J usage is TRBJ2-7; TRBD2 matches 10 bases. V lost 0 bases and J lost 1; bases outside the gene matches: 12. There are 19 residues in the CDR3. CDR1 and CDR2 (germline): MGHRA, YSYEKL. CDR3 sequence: CASSQDFLAGASLSYEQYF. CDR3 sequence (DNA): TGCGCCAGCAGCCAAGACTTCCTAGCGGGGGCCAGCCTATCCTACGAGCAGTACTTC.

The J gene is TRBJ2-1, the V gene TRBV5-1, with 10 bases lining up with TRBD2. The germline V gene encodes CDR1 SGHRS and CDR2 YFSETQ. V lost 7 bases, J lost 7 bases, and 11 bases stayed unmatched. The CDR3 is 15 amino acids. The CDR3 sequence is CASEESGGARNEQFF. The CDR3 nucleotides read TGCGCCAGCGAGGAAAGCGGGGGGGCAAGGAATGAGCAGTTCTTC.

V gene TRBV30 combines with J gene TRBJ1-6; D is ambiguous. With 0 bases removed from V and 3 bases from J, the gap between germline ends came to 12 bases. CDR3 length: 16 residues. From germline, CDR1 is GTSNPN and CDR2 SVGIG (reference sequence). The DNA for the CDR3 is TGTGCCTGGAGTGTAAGAAGCCCCGGCTATAATTCACCCCTCCACTTT. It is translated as CAWSVRSPGYNSPLHF. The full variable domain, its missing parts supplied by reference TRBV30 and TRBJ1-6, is SQTIHQWPATLVQPVGSPLSLECTVEGTSNPNLYWYRQAAGRGLQLLFYSVGIGQISSEVPQNLSASRPQDRQFILSSKKLLLSDSGFYLCAWSVRSPGYNSPLHFGNGTRLTVT.

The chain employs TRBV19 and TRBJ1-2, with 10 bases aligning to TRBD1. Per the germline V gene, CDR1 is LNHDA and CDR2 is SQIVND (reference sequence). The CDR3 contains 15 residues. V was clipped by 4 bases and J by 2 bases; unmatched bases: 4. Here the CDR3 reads CASSTRTGGNYGYTF. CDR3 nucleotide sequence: TGTGCCAGTAGTACCAGGACAGGGGGAAACTATGGCTACACCTTC.

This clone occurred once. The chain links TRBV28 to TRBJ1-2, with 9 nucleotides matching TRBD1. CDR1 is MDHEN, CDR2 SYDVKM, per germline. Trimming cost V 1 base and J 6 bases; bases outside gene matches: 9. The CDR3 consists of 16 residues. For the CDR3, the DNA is TGTGCCAGCAGTTTATTACCGGGACAGGGTATCAATGGCTACACCTTC. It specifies CASSLLPGQGINGYTF.

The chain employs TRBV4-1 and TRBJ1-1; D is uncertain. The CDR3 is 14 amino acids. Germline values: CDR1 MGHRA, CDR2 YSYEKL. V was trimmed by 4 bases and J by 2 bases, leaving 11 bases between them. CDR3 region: CASSLSGANTEAFF. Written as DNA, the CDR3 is TGCGCCAGCAGCCTAAGTGGAGCTAACACTGAAGCTTTCTTT.

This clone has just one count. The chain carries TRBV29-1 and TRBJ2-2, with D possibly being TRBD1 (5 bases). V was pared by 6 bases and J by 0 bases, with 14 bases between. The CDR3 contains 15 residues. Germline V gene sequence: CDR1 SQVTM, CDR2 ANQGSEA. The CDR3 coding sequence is TGCAGCGTGGTAGAGACAGCTTCGAACACCGGGGAGCTGTTTTTT. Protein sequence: CSVVETASNTGELFF.

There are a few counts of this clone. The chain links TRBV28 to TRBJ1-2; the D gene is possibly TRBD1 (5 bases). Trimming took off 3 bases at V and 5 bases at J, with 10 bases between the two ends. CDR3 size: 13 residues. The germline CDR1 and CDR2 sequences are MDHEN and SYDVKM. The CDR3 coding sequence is TGTGCCAGCAGTTTCTACAGGTTGTATGGCTACACCTTC. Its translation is CASSFYRLYGYTF.

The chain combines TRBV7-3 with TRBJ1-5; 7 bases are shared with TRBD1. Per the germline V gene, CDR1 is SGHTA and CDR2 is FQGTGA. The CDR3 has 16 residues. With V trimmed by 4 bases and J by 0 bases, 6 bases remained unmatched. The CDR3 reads CASSSGTDNSNQPQHF. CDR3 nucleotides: TGTGCCAGCAGCTCCGGGACAGACAATAGCAATCAGCCCCAGCATTTT.